The clone carrying this TCR beta chain came up a few times. Antigen unknown. This sample is part of a study of T cell repertoires in cytomegalovirus infection. Study in general: TCR beta signatures that were public indicated CMV infection and matching HLA type. Study-wide findings and caveats: CMV carriers with the relevant HLA were identified by cumulative public TCR beta family frequency.

TCRdb redid the calling of the reads with MiXCR, one entry per CDR3 protein. The table shows roughly 500,000 distinct CDR3 sequences, with approximately 11% occurring only once. From germline, CDR1 is MNHEY and CDR2 SVGAGI. V trimming: 0 bases; J trimming: 11 bases; junction bases outside the gene matches: 10. The CDR3 is 15 residues long. This sequence was found in a human donor in good health (CMV status not recorded). Some clones in this sample may be carry-over from other donors' samples. The sequenced material came from PBMCs. The rearrangement joins TRBV6-5 to TRBJ1-1; 9 positions match TRBD1. The CDR3 loop is CASSYSTRDRVGAFF. The CDR3 DNA sequence: TGTGCCAGCAGTTACTCAACAAGGGACAGGGTAGGGGCTTTCTTT.